The source of this TCR beta chain is a study of technical replicates of blood from a handful of donors (dated by TCRdb to 2016 to 2017). Deletion took 3 bases off V and 3 bases off J, with a span of 15 bases between the germline ends. The CDR3 covers 15 residues, taking in both the cysteine and the phenylalanine. Of the read, only the CDR3 DNA is kept; its 45 bases are in frame from base 1. The germline V gene supplies CDR1 MDHEN and CDR2 SYDVKM. As for this clone: Its antigen is currently not known. No much larger clone exists at a distance of one base, and base qualities are not known.

Library method: the immunoSEQ multiplex PCR assay. TCRdb provides this immuneACCESS table in a form limited to in-frame rearrangements. Some clones are lacking; in checked studies, under half of them reflect an unresolved V gene, and why the rest are absent is not known. This sample gives about 88,000 clones in total; 80% to 95% of them show up just once. The ten largest account for approximately 0.25% of the sample. The sequence came from a human donor in good health. The chain links TRBV28 with TRBJ2-7, with the D gene not clear enough to name. Sequences were obtained from T cells isolated from PBMCs. The DNA reads as follows: TGTGCCAGCAGTTTTCGCCCTCCTTTGAGCTACGAGCAGTACTTC. It encodes CASSFRPPLSYEQYF. The CDR3 plus the reference TRBV28 and TRBJ2-7 genes for the other parts give the full variable domain: DVKVTQSSRYLVKRTGEKVFLECVQDMDHENMFWYRQDPGLGLRLIYFSYDVKMKEKGDIPEGYSVSREKKERFSLILESASTNQTSMYLCASSFRPPLSYEQYFGPGTRLTVT.